A selection of T cell receptor beta chains follows, all from one sample in a study of shared clonotypes between healthy human individuals. Only in-frame clones appear in the TCRdb table, and some are missing; sequencing was by immunoSEQ multiplex PCR. The sample lists over a million clones, approximately 98.5% seen once, with approximately 0.4% in the top ten. The source material was naive CD4+ T cells sorted from blood. The receptors derive from a man aged 25-45 years in good health. Both conserved end residues are part of each CDR3. Each record gives: clone size, V gene, D gene, J gene, CDR3 protein. The D gene is left open where the match is weak. Only some rows state a clone size, as once, few, many or a class for expanded clones.

abundance: -; v_gene: TRBV2; d_gene: -; j_gene: TRBJ1-4; CDR3aa: CASTRALHNEKLFF
abundance: once; v_gene: TRBV19; d_gene: -; j_gene: TRBJ2-6; CDR3aa: CASSIGRVSGANVLTF
abundance: -; v_gene: TRBV6-6; d_gene: -; j_gene: TRBJ2-1; CDR3aa: CASRGAQGNRFF
abundance: -; v_gene: TRBV6-5; d_gene: -; j_gene: TRBJ2-5; CDR3aa: CASRADTRETQYF
abundance: -; v_gene: TRBV25-1; d_gene: -; j_gene: TRBJ1-1; CDR3aa: CASSEGTGNTEAFF
abundance: -; v_gene: TRBV10-3; d_gene: TRBD1; j_gene: TRBJ2-7; CDR3aa: CAISDRRTGYSYEQYF
abundance: -; v_gene: TRBV7-3; d_gene: TRBD2; j_gene: TRBJ2-2; CDR3aa: CASRLALTGELFF
abundance: -; v_gene: TRBV5-5; d_gene: -; j_gene: TRBJ2-5; CDR3aa: CASRTLASETQYF
abundance: -; v_gene: TRBV5-4; d_gene: -; j_gene: TRBJ2-1; CDR3aa: CASRLKRRDEQFF
abundance: once; v_gene: TRBV6-6; d_gene: -; j_gene: TRBJ1-1; CDR3aa: CASSYAITGSNTEAFF
abundance: -; v_gene: TRBV4-1; d_gene: TRBD1; j_gene: TRBJ1-4; CDR3aa: CASSQVPGTVEKLFF
abundance: -; v_gene: TRBV20-1; d_gene: -; j_gene: TRBJ1-2; CDR3aa: CSASPNYGYTF
abundance: -; v_gene: TRBV4-1; d_gene: TRBD2; j_gene: TRBJ2-1; CDR3aa: CASSLRVAGRSEQFF
abundance: -; v_gene: TRBV6-4; d_gene: -; j_gene: TRBJ1-5; CDR3aa: CASSELWGSQPQHF
abundance: -; v_gene: TRBV7-2; d_gene: TRBD1; j_gene: TRBJ1-2; CDR3aa: CASSSGGGGYTF